The 19 T cell receptor beta chains in this list originate from one sample, sequenced in a study of blood T cells in healthy people across ages. The second PCR ran roughly 6 to 11 cycles with a sample-barcoded 5' primer and J-beta primers. TCRdb reprocessed the 5' RACE reads via MiXCR and lists one record per CDR3 protein. The sample records roughly 720,000 distinct CDR3 sequences, about 55% being singletons. The specimen was blood. The receptors shown here come from a man aged 80 or over in good health.

This clonotype was found once. The chain recombines TRBV28 with TRBJ2-4; D uncertain. Matching the DNA end better, TRBJ2-5 makes the J call doubtful. The germline V gene encodes CDR1 MDHEN and CDR2 SYDVKM. The CDR3 contains 11 residues. CDR3: CASNKLETQYF. The CDR3 nucleotides are TGTGCCAGCAATAAACTGGAGACCCAGTACTTC.

The CDR3 loop is CASSPNAEPQHF. The CDR3 DNA sequence: TGTGCCAGCAGCCCCAACGCAGAGCCCCAGCATTTT. V usage is TRBV28 and J usage is TRBJ1-5; D gene unclear. V dropped 6 bases and J dropped 8 bases, with 11 bases sitting between them. The CDR3 contains 12 residues. CDR1 MDHEN and CDR2 SYDVKM come from the germline V gene.

The chain carries TRBV25-1 and TRBJ2-4, with D possibly TRBD2 on 6 matching bases. V lost 10 bases and J 13 bases, leaving 17 bases between the germline ends. The CDR3 has 11 amino acids. Per the germline V gene, CDR1 is MGHDK and CDR2 is SYGVNS. The CDR3 loop reads CATGSGSEQYF. For the CDR3, the DNA is TGTGCCACAGGGTCCGGGAGTGAGCAGTACTTC. The variable domain in full, with the rest retrieved from reference TRBV25-1 and TRBJ2-4, is EADIYQTPRYLVIGTGKKITLECSQTMGHDKMYWYQQDPGMELHLIHYSYGVNSTEKGDLSSESTVSRIRTEHFPLTLESARPSHTSQYLCATGSGSEQYFGAGTRLSVL.

The chain links TRBV5-1 to TRBJ2-1; D is unclear. The CDR3 loop spans 15 amino acids. V lost 2 bases and J 0 bases, leaving 9 bases between the germline ends. The germline CDR1 and CDR2 sequences are SGHRS and YFSETQ. CDR3 sequence reads: CASSLSRGSYNEQFF. The CDR3 nucleotides read TGCGCCAGCAGCTTAAGCAGAGGCTCCTACAATGAGCAGTTCTTC.

The rearrangement uses TRBV30 and TRBJ2-1; TRBD2 agrees at 11 bases. The ends lost 4 bases at V and 3 bases at J; junction bases unmatched: 5. The germline V gene encodes CDR1 GTSNPN and CDR2 SVGIG (reference sequence). The CDR3 has 15 amino acids. This CDR3 is CAWIRGTSGYNEQFF. CDR3 DNA: TGTGCCTGGATAAGGGGGACTAGCGGCTACAATGAGCAGTTCTTC.

The V call is TRBV29-1, the J call TRBJ1-2; 7 bases align to TRBD1. The V segment lost 3 bases and the J segment 3 bases; nucleotides outside the gene matches: 4. CDR3 length: 13 residues. Germline lookup yields CDR1 SQVTM and CDR2 ANQGSEA. DNA for the CDR3: TGCAGCGTTGAGGGGGACAGCCACTATGGCTACACCTTC. It is translated as CSVEGDSHYGYTF. Full variable domain (missing parts from reference TRBV29-1 and TRBJ1-2): SAVISQKPSRDICQRGTSLTIQCQVDSQVTMMFWYRQQPGQSLTLIATANQGSEATYESGFVIDKFPISRPNLTFSTLTVSNMSPEDSSIYLCSVEGDSHYGYTFGSGTRLTVV.

This chain connects TRBV6-1 to TRBJ2-3, with D possibly TRBD1 on 5 matching bases. V was shortened by 3 bases and J by 14 bases, with 24 bases between the two germline ends. Germline V lookup: CDR1 MNHNS, CDR2 SASEGT. The CDR3 is 15 residues long. CDR3 sequence: CASSDLKTRDVYAYF. CDR3 DNA sequence: TGTGCCAGCAGTGACCTAAAAACCAGGGATGTATACGCGTATTTT.

This clonotype was counted between two and nine times. V is TRBV12-3 or TRBV12-4 and J is TRBJ2-7; D unresolved. This CDR3 spans 12 amino acids. Trimming took 5 bases from V and 5 from J, leaving 10 bases between them. Here the CDR3 reads CASSRVTHEQYF. For the CDR3, the DNA is TGTGCCAGCAGTCGCGTCACCCACGAGCAGTACTTC.

This CDR3 reads CASSFRGVGYEQYF. Written as DNA, the CDR3 is TGTGCCAGCAGTTTTCGGGGTGTGGGGTACGAGCAGTACTTC. The rearrangement joins TRBV27 to TRBJ2-7, with D possibly matching TRBD2 (5 bases). This CDR3 is 14 amino acids long. Germline loops: CDR1 MNHEY, CDR2 SMNVEV (reference sequence). V lost 3 bases and J lost 4, with 13 bases in between.

V gene TRBV20-1 combines with J gene TRBJ2-5; 7 bases agree with TRBD1. CDR1 and CDR2 (germline): DFQATT, SNEGSKA (reference sequence). The CDR3 spans 14 residues. With 7 bases clipped from V and 5 bases from J, the junction kept 13 bases outside the gene matches. For the CDR3, the DNA is TGCAGTGTGTGGGGACAGATATCCCAGGAGACCCAGTACTTC. It translates to CSVWGQISQETQYF.

This rearrangement joins TRBV5-1 to TRBJ2-7; 8 bases agree with TRBD1. The CDR3 totals 16 residues. V lost 0 bases and J lost 2; bases outside the gene matches: 7. The germline V gene has CDR1 SGHRS and CDR2 YFSETQ. This CDR3 is CASSLEGTGWTYEQYF. CDR3 DNA sequence: TGCGCCAGCAGCTTGGAGGGGACAGGCTGGACCTACGAGCAGTACTTC.

In regard to this clonotype: Compared with germline, one end of the junction differs, possibly owing to a read error. V usage is TRBV27 and J usage is TRBJ2-3; TRBD2 aligns across 11 bases. Germline CDR1 is MNHEY and CDR2 is SMNVEV (reference sequence). The CDR3 loop spans 14 amino acids. Written as DNA, the CDR3 is TGTGCCGGCAGTTCCACCGGGACTAGCGGATACGCGTATTTT. Translation: CAGSSTGTSGYAYF.

This clonotype appeared a few times. The chain is built from TRBV4-1 and TRBJ2-5, with TRBD1 matching over 8 bases. The CDR3 length is 15 residues. Germline V gene data show CDR1 as MGHRA and CDR2 as YSYEKL. The junction had 5 bases not matched to a gene; V was cut back by 1 base and J by 4 bases. CDR3 DNA sequence: TGCGCCAGCAGCCAAGGCTGGACAGGGTCAGAGACCCAGTACTTC. This encodes CASSQGWTGSETQYF.

The V and J genes are TRBV3-1 and TRBJ2-7, with D unresolved. Trimming cost V 1 base and J 0 bases, with 10 bases left between them. The CDR3 totals 15 residues. Germline CDR1 reads LGHDT; CDR2 reads YNNKEL (reference sequence). CDR3 DNA: TGTGCCAGCAGCCAAGTGGCGGACCACTCCTACGAGCAGTACTTC. Translation: CASSQVADHSYEQYF.

The V gene is TRBV18, the J gene TRBJ2-7, with D tentatively TRBD1 or TRBD2 (5 bases each). The germline gives CDR1 KGHSH, CDR2 LQKENI. With 5 bases removed from V and 1 base from J, the gap between germline ends came to 15 bases. This CDR3 region has 15 residues. In nucleotides, the CDR3 is TGTGCCAGCTCAATCTCCGGGACCTCGTCCTACGAGCAGTACTTC. This codes for CASSISGTSSYEQYF.

This clonotype was counted many times. The CDR3 DNA reads as TGCAGTGCTAGAGCGGACAGGCTCATTGGCTACACCTTC. This codes for CSARADRLIGYTF. V usage is TRBV20-1 and J usage is TRBJ1-2; TRBD1 matches at 7 bases. This CDR3 is built from 13 residues. V was pared by 1 base and J by 7 bases, with 6 bases of the junction left unmatched. From germline, CDR1 is DFQATT and CDR2 SNEGSKA (reference sequence).

The V gene is TRBV2, the J gene TRBJ2-1; D unresolved. Trimming cost V 4 bases and J 0 bases, with 13 bases left between them. The CDR3 length is 16 residues. CDR1 and CDR2 (germline): SNHLY, FYNNEI. The CDR3 reads CASSGVEPTSYNEQFF. The CDR3 DNA reads TGTGCCAGCAGTGGAGTGGAGCCCACCTCCTACAATGAGCAGTTCTTC.

The chain couples TRBV5-1 to TRBJ2-1; D might be TRBD1 or TRBD2, each matching 6 bases. The better agreement between TRBJ2-7 and the DNA end casts doubt on the J call. The CDR3 extends over 16 amino acids. Germline loops: CDR1 SGHRS, CDR2 YFSETQ. In nucleotides, the CDR3 is TGCGCCAGCAGCCCTCCGGGGGCAGCGGCCTACAATGAGCAGTACTTC. Amino acid sequence: CASSPPGAAAYNEQYF.

J is TRBJ2-3 and V is TRBV6-4; TRBD1 might be the D (6 bases). Germline CDR1 reads MRHNA; CDR2 reads SNTAGT. This CDR3 contains 13 residues. Deletions cut 5 bases from V and 6 bases from J, with 12 bases between. The CDR3 loop reads CASSRQDGDTQYF. The CDR3 DNA follows: TGTGCCAGCAGTAGACAGGACGGGGATACGCAGTATTTT.